These 27 T cell receptor beta chains share one sample of origin, sequenced in a study of T cell responses to AZD1222 COVID-19 vaccine. Data came from immunoSEQ multiplex PCR; TCRdb stores just in-frame clones and leaves some out. Of about 91,000 clones in the sample, 92% were seen once. The material was peripheral blood, obtained 28 days after the second AZD1222 dose. These receptors all come from an adult who received the AZD1222 COVID-19 vaccine.

The chain employs TRBV28 and TRBJ2-3; TRBD2 agrees at 15 bases. This CDR3 contains 20 residues. The V gene end was trimmed by 3 bases and the J gene end by 4 bases; junction bases not matched to a gene: 14. Germline V gene sequence: CDR1 MDHEN, CDR2 SYDVKM. The CDR3 loop reads CASSLSLERTSGGAPDTQYF. The CDR3 nucleotides are TGTGCCAGCAGTTTGAGTCTCGAAAGGACTAGCGGGGGGGCCCCAGATACGCAGTATTTT.

This chain connects TRBV7-8 to TRBJ1-2; no clear D. The CDR3 contains 16 residues. From germline, CDR1 is SGHVS and CDR2 FQNEAQ. With 1 base removed from V and 7 bases from J, the gap between germline ends came to 19 bases. CDR3 region: CASSLVGSPAIGGYTF. The DNA of the CDR3 is TGTGCCAGCAGCTTAGTAGGGAGCCCGGCGATCGGTGGCTACACCTTC.

J is TRBJ1-1 and V is TRBV6-5; D unclear. The germline gives CDR1 MNHEY, CDR2 SVGAGI. V was trimmed by 10 bases and J by 2 bases, leaving 14 bases between them. This CDR3 is built from 13 residues. The CDR3 DNA follows: TGTGCCACTGTTCGTCAGGTAAACACTGAAGCTTTCTTT. This sequence encodes CATVRQVNTEAFF.

The rearrangement joins TRBV14 to TRBJ2-7, with 7 positions matching TRBD2. V was pared by 1 base and J by 2 bases, with 8 bases of the junction left unmatched. This CDR3 spans 16 amino acids. Germline CDR1 and CDR2: SGHDN and FVKESK. CDR3 loop: CASSQGPSGDAYEQYF. The CDR3 region has the DNA TGTGCCAGCAGCCAAGGCCCTAGCGGCGACGCCTACGAGCAGTACTTC.

This chain uses TRBV7-2 with TRBJ2-1; 10 nucleotides line up with TRBD1. Trimming cost V 1 base and J 8 bases; bases outside gene matches: 8. Germline loops: CDR1 SGHTA, CDR2 FQGNSA. This CDR3 is 16 amino acids long. CDR3 residues: CASSLDTTGGSDEQFF. CDR3 sequence (DNA): TGTGCCAGCAGCTTAGATACGACAGGGGGCTCGGATGAGCAGTTCTTC.

The V and J genes are TRBV27 and TRBJ1-2, with 7 positions matching TRBD1. This CDR3 comprises 14 residues. The V gene end was trimmed by 3 bases and the J gene end by 8 bases; junction bases not matched to a gene: 9. Germline V gene lookup returns CDR1 MNHEY and CDR2 SMNVEV (reference sequence). The CDR3 coding sequence is TGTGCCAGCAGTTTGTTCAGGGGGGCGGGGGGCTACACCTTC. Its protein product is CASSLFRGAGGYTF.

This sequence joins TRBV27 and TRBJ1-2; D perhaps matches TRBD1 (5 bases). Germline-derived CDR1 and CDR2 are MNHEY and SMNVEV (reference sequence). This CDR3 is built from 12 residues. Trimming took 6 bases from V and 8 from J, leaving 13 bases between them. CDR3 bases: TGTGCCAGCAGGCCCCCCGGGGGGGGCTACACCTTC. It encodes CASRPPGGGYTF.

The sample holds one count of this clone. This rearrangement joins TRBV30 to TRBJ1-1; no clear D. This CDR3 is 13 amino acids long. V was shortened by 2 bases and J by 1 base, with 8 bases between the two germline ends. Germline CDR1 is GTSNPN and CDR2 is SVGIG (reference sequence). As DNA, the CDR3 is TGTGCCTGGAGTAATGTACCGAACACTGAAGCTTTCTTT. Protein product: CAWSNVPNTEAFF.

CDR3 DNA: TGTGCCAGCAGCTTAAGGTCCTCAGCGGGGATAGCCAAAAACATTCAGTACTTC. Amino acids: CASSLRSSAGIAKNIQYF. The J gene is TRBJ2-4, the V gene TRBV11-3, with 7 bases matching TRBD2. The germline V gene encodes CDR1 SGHNT and CDR2 YENEEA. J gave up 0 bases and V 2 bases, and 10 bases lay outside the gene matches. The CDR3 extends over 18 amino acids.

The chain is built from TRBV6-6 and TRBJ1-1; D is uncertain. Germline V gene lookup returns CDR1 MNHNY and CDR2 SVGAGI (reference sequence). CDR3 length equals 11 residues. Trimming removed 10 bases from V and 2 bases from J, with 8 bases in between. The CDR3 loop reads CATFLNTEAFF. Written as DNA, the CDR3 is TGTGCCACCTTTTTAAACACTGAAGCTTTCTTT.

The chain carries TRBV20-1 and TRBJ2-3; D remains ambiguous. CDR1 and CDR2 (germline): DFQATT, SNEGSKA (reference sequence). Trimming removed 3 bases at V and 0 bases at J, with 10 bases between. The CDR3 covers 14 residues. Here the CDR3 DNA reads TGCAGTGCTAGTGCCACCCCTAGCACAGATACGCAGTATTTT. It is translated as CSASATPSTDTQYF.

The chain combines TRBV6-4 with TRBJ2-3; 13 bases agree with TRBD2. The CDR3 has 18 amino acids. CDR1 is MRHNA and CDR2 is SNTAGT in the germline V gene. Trimming removed 0 bases from V and 5 bases from J; junction bases left unmatched: 8. The CDR3 DNA reads TGTGCCAGCAGTGACTCTGGACTAGCGGGGGCCCAGGGAGATACGCAGTATTTT. It is translated as CASSDSGLAGAQGDTQYF.

V is TRBV6-5 and J is TRBJ1-4; 7 nucleotides line up with TRBD1. Germline trimming cut 6 bases from V and 14 bases from J; bases unmatched to any gene: 15. Germline CDR1 is MNHEY and CDR2 is SVGAGI. This CDR3 is built from 14 residues. DNA for the CDR3: TGTGCCAGCAGCGCCTTCAGGACAGGAGGAGGCCTGTTTTTT. Translated, it gives CASSAFRTGGGLFF.

The sample holds one count of this clone. The chain is built from TRBV3-1 (or the pseudogene TRBV3-2) and TRBJ2-1; 9 bases align to TRBD1. The V gene end was trimmed by 1 base and the J gene end by 7 bases; junction bases not matched to a gene: 5. The CDR3 is made up of 15 amino acids. The germline V gene has CDR1 LGHDT and CDR2 YNNKEL (reference sequence). This chain's CDR3 is CASSQVDRGLNEQFF. In DNA form, the CDR3 reads TGTGCCAGCAGCCAAGTGGACAGGGGCCTGAATGAGCAGTTCTTC.

V is TRBV28 and J is TRBJ1-1, with D hard to call. V lost 10 bases and J lost 4, with 19 bases in between. The CDR3 is 14 residues long. Looked up from germline, CDR1 is MDHEN and CDR2 is SYDVKM. The CDR3 nucleotides are TGTGCCACCCACGAACTAGGGTTTCGCACTGAAGCTTTCTTT. Translated, it gives CATHELGFRTEAFF. Using reference TRBV28 and TRBJ1-1 for the parts outside the CDR3, the full variable domain is DVKVTQSSRYLVKRTGEKVFLECVQDMDHENMFWYRQDPGLGLRLIYFSYDVKMKEKGDIPEGYSVSREKKERFSLILESASTNQTSMYLCATHELGFRTEAFFGQGTRLTVV.

The V gene is TRBV2, the J gene TRBJ2-7, with 10 bases that match TRBD2. Germline assignment: CDR1 SNHLY and CDR2 FYNNEI. CDR3 length: 14 amino acids. V trimming: 4 bases; J trimming: 4 bases; junction bases outside the gene matches: 4. CDR3 coding DNA: TGTGCCAGCAGTGCAGCGGGGGGGCCTTACGAGCAGTACTTC. The encoded protein is CASSAAGGPYEQYF. The full variable domain, its missing parts supplied by reference TRBV2 and TRBJ2-7, is EPEVTQTPSHQVTQMGQEVILRCVPISNHLYFYWYRQILGQKVEFLVSFYNNEISEKSEIFDDQFSVERPDGSNFTLKIRSTKLEDSAMYFCASSAAGGPYEQYFGPGTRLTVT.

This clone was recorded once. J is TRBJ1-2 and V is TRBV12-3 or TRBV12-4; 8 bases are a match to TRBD1. CDR3 size: 11 residues. J gave up 10 bases and V 5 bases, and 3 bases lay outside the gene matches. CDR3 amino acids: CASSPQGVYTF. The CDR3 nucleotides are TGTGCCAGCAGTCCACAGGGGGTCTACACCTTC.

The V gene is TRBV2, the J gene TRBJ1-5; D is unclear. The CDR3 extends over 14 amino acids. With 5 bases removed from V and 1 base from J, the gap between germline ends came to 9 bases. Germline assignment: CDR1 SNHLY and CDR2 FYNNEI. The CDR3 sequence: CASSWTGSNQPQHF. DNA for the CDR3: TGTGCCAGCAGTTGGACGGGGAGCAATCAGCCCCAGCATTTT. Variable domain in full (rest from reference TRBV2 and TRBJ1-5): EPEVTQTPSHQVTQMGQEVILRCVPISNHLYFYWYRQILGQKVEFLVSFYNNEISEKSEIFDDQFSVERPDGSNFTLKIRSTKLEDSAMYFCASSWTGSNQPQHFGDGTRLSIL.

The rearrangement links TRBV5-1 to TRBJ1-2; possible D gene TRBD1, 5 bases. CDR1 is SGHRS, CDR2 YFSETQ, per germline. The CDR3 consists of 14 residues. Trimming removed 5 bases from V and 5 bases from J, with 16 bases in between. This CDR3 reads CASSPGTREYGYTF. For the CDR3, the DNA is TGCGCCAGCAGTCCCGGGACTCGGGAGTATGGCTACACCTTC. The full variable domain, completed using reference TRBV5-1 and TRBJ1-2, is KAGVTQTPRYLIKTRGQQVTLSCSPISGHRSVSWYQQTPGQGLQFLFEYFSETQRNKGNFPGRFSGRQFSNSRSEMNVSTLELGDSALYLCASSPGTREYGYTFGSGTRLTVV.

This clone was seen only once. J is TRBJ1-6 and V is TRBV5-1, with TRBD1 matching over 11 bases. The length of the CDR3 is 16 residues. The J segment lost 7 bases and the V segment lost 1 base, leaving 4 bases of the junction unmatched. The germline V gene encodes CDR1 SGHRS and CDR2 YFSETQ. CDR3 loop: CASSLMWDRGNSPLHF. The CDR3 nucleotides are TGCGCCAGCAGCTTGATGTGGGACAGGGGGAATTCACCCCTCCACTTT.

The J gene is TRBJ2-7, the V gene TRBV29-1, with 10 bases lining up with TRBD1. The J segment lost 3 bases and the V segment lost 2 bases, leaving 10 bases of the junction unmatched. CDR3 length: 16 amino acids. Germline-derived CDR1 and CDR2 are SQVTM and ANQGSEA. The CDR3 nucleotides read TGCAGCGTTGAACTTCCGTGGGGGGACAGGGGCTACGAGCAGTACTTC. Its protein is CSVELPWGDRGYEQYF.

This chain uses TRBV18 with TRBJ2-7; D is undetermined. The CDR3 loop spans 13 amino acids. The V end lost 6 bases, the J end lost 2 bases, and 11 bases lay between the germline ends. Germline loops: CDR1 KGHSH, CDR2 LQKENI. This CDR3 reads CASSPSGPYEQYF. CDR3 bases: TGTGCCAGCTCCCCCTCCGGTCCCTACGAGCAGTACTTC.

The chain employs TRBV5-1 and TRBJ2-7; 7 nucleotides match TRBD2. Trimming took 0 bases from V and 7 from J; bases not matched to a gene: 7. The CDR3 is 14 amino acids. The germline gives CDR1 SGHRS, CDR2 YFSETQ. CDR3 sequence (DNA): TGCGCCAGCAGCTTGGTGGGGAGGGCTGAGGAGCAGTACTTC. Its translation is CASSLVGRAEEQYF.

V and J are TRBV7-9 and TRBJ2-1, with D unclear. There are 14 residues in the CDR3. V lost 3 bases and J 0 bases, leaving 6 bases between the germline ends. In germline, CDR1 is SEHNR, CDR2 FQNEAQ (reference sequence). The CDR3 DNA reads TGTGCCAGCAGCTTTAGCAGCTCCTACAATGAGCAGTTCTTC. It encodes CASSFSSSYNEQFF.

The chain uses TRBV3-1 (or the pseudogene TRBV3-2) and TRBJ2-2, with 7 bases identical to TRBD2. Germline-derived CDR1 and CDR2 are LGHDT and YNNKEL (reference sequence). The CDR3 consists of 16 residues. V lost 3 bases to trimming and J lost 1 base; unmatched junction nucleotides: 5. CDR3 nucleotide sequence: TGTGCCAGCAGCCACAACTCGGGGGGGAACACCGGGGAGCTGTTTTTT. Translated, it gives CASSHNSGGNTGELFF.

The chain is built from TRBV7-9 and TRBJ2-2; 11 bases match TRBD2. Trimming removed 5 bases from V and 3 bases from J; junction bases left unmatched: 5. The germline V gene has CDR1 SEHNR and CDR2 FQNEAQ (reference sequence). This CDR3 has 16 residues. The CDR3 loop reads CASSETSGGHTGELFF. The CDR3 bases are TGTGCCAGCAGCGAAACTAGCGGGGGCCACACCGGGGAGCTGTTTTTT.

This clone was detected only once. The chain is built from TRBV4-2 and TRBJ2-3, with D perhaps TRBD2 (5 bases). The germline V gene has CDR1 LGHNA and CDR2 YNFKEQ. Trimming took 0 bases from V and 0 from J, leaving 7 bases between them. The CDR3 contains 15 residues. The CDR3 bases are TGTGCCAGCAGCCAAGAGGACTCTAGCACAGATACGCAGTATTTT. Amino acid sequence: CASSQEDSSTDTQYF.